The entry below describes one T cell receptor (beta chain). To make TCR beta libraries, researchers used iRepertoire HTBI primers and Arm-PCR of CDR3 regions. TCRdb re-called the multiplex PCR reads with MiXCR, one entry per CDR3 protein. The sample yields a few hundred thousand distinct CDR3 sequences, 16% seen once. The time point is: newly diagnosed GD, antithyroid drugs for less than 3 months. RNA extracted from PBMCs served as the sequencing template. Clinicians diagnosed Graves' disease using American Thyroid Association guidelines. Patients all came to the study from an endocrinology department in Xi'an, China. The data were taken from a study of regulatory T cells in long-lasting Graves disease. On the study more broadly: Graves' patients diagnosed newly had used antithyroid drugs under 3 months.

CDR1 is SNHLY and CDR2 is FYNNEI in the germline V gene. This CDR3 is 14 amino acids long. V trimming: 6 bases; J trimming: 2 bases; junction bases outside the gene matches: 6. These sequences were also reported in another study, on T cells in Graves' hyperthyroidism and ophthalmopathy. That study adds: Blood also contained most expanded thyroid clonotypes above 0.001.

This specimen was peripheral blood mononuclear cells (PBMCs), taken at new diagnosis, from a patient treated with antithyroid drugs. This receptor was identified in a man aged 40-55 years with Graves disease. This chain uses TRBV2 with TRBJ1-2, with 7 bases identical to TRBD1. The DNA for the CDR3 is TGTGCCAGCAGCGGGGGACAGTTAAACTATGGCTACACCTTC. Amino acids: CASSGGQLNYGYTF.